This paragraph covers one T cell receptor beta chain sequence. The antigen remains undetermined. This entry belongs to a study of T cells in tuberculosis. Background on the study: Sequenced TCRs come from CD1B-GMM tetramer-binding T cells. In South Africa, adults with active tuberculosis were compared with IGRA-negative and latently infected IGRA-positive adolescents. The study's findings and limits: Using the GMM-specific repertoire gave 87% accuracy versus around 70% with motifs. Shorter CDR3-alpha in active tuberculosis partly drove smaller distances.

Time point in this sample: new active TB diagnosis, blood taken before or within 7 days of starting treatment. Clones were sequenced by immunoSEQ multiplex PCR, and TCRdb holds only the in-frame ones, with some missing. The sample has 25,000 to 30,000 clones, roughly 94% seen once. The length of the CDR3 is 13 residues. Germline loops: CDR1 MNHEY, CDR2 SVGAGI. Deletions cut 4 bases from V and 0 bases from J, with 6 bases between. The clonotype originates from an adult with tuberculosis. The genes are TRBV6-5 and TRBJ1-1; D gene uncertain. The sequenced sample was PBMCs, obtained at tuberculosis diagnosis. This chain's CDR3 is CASSFTVNTEAFF. CDR3 DNA sequence: TGTGCCAGCAGTTTCACGGTGAACACTGAAGCTTTCTTT.